Below are 5 T cell receptor beta chains sequenced from a single sample in a study of blood T cell repertoires in COVID-19. Clones were read by immunoSEQ multiplex PCR, and TCRdb kept only the in-frame ones, dropping some. The sample has about 130,000 clones; around 80% are singletons. Sequencing was carried out using peripheral blood. The receptors were gathered from a human donor in a cohort sampled during active COVID-19.

The chain has TRBV28 and TRBJ1-1, with 9 bases aligning to TRBD1. The CDR3 runs 14 residues. Per germline, CDR1 MDHEN and CDR2 SYDVKM. V shed 5 bases, J shed 5 bases, and the junction held 6 bases outside the gene matches. The DNA for the CDR3 is TGTGCCAGCAGTAAACAGGGGGCGCGGACTGAAGCTTTCTTT. This encodes CASSKQGARTEAFF.

This clone was seen only a few times. J is TRBJ1-4 and V is TRBV3-1 (or the pseudogene TRBV3-2), with a tentative D call TRBD1 (6 bases). CDR3 size: 16 residues. V was clipped by 0 bases and J by 8 bases, with 16 bases between them. Germline V gene sequence: CDR1 LGHDT, CDR2 YNNKEL (reference sequence). CDR3 bases: TGTGCCAGCAGCCAAGATCGGGCCAGGGGTGTGGAAAAACTGTTTTTT. Protein: CASSQDRARGVEKLFF.

This clone appeared once. The chain employs TRBV30 and TRBJ2-3, with D tentatively TRBD2 (5 bases). CDR3 length equals 16 residues. Per the germline V gene, CDR1 is GTSNPN and CDR2 is SVGIG (reference sequence). V shed 0 bases and J shed 4 bases, with 17 bases lying between them. The CDR3 sequence: CAWSVSPLGGPDTQYF. CDR3 DNA: TGTGCCTGGAGTGTAAGTCCCCTAGGCGGGCCAGATACGCAGTATTTT. Using reference TRBV30 and TRBJ2-3 for the parts outside the CDR3, the full variable domain is SQTIHQWPATLVQPVGSPLSLECTVEGTSNPNLYWYRQAAGRGLQLLFYSVGIGQISSEVPQNLSASRPQDRQFILSSKKLLLSDSGFYLCAWSVSPLGGPDTQYFGPGTRLTVL.

This sequence joins TRBV2 and TRBJ1-5; TRBD1 agrees at 8 bases. The germline V gene has CDR1 SNHLY and CDR2 FYNNEI. V dropped 5 bases and J dropped 0; count of bases not matched to a gene: 18. The CDR3 contains 20 residues. CDR3 bases: TGTGCCAGCAGTCGCCTCCGGACAGGGACGGTCCATATTAGCAATCAGCCCCAGCATTTT. Translating gives CASSRLRTGTVHISNQPQHF.

The chain couples TRBV29-1 to TRBJ1-1; D remains ambiguous. CDR1 SQVTM and CDR2 ANQGSEA come from the germline V gene. The CDR3 is 14 amino acids. V was trimmed by 2 bases and J by 7 bases, leaving 17 bases between them. The CDR3 protein is CSVEPRWPSGEAFF. The DNA for the CDR3 is TGCAGCGTTGAACCAAGGTGGCCATCAGGTGAAGCTTTCTTT.